The 14 T cell receptor beta chains listed next were all sequenced from one sample in a study of shared clonotypes between healthy human individuals. Using immunoSEQ multiplex PCR, the repertoire was profiled, and TCRdb retains in-frame clones only, with some absent. Of about 2.5 million clones listed, about nine tenths are singletons. Material for sequencing was naive CD4+ T cells from PBMCs. Regarding subset: CD45RA+ positively selected. All receptors derive from a man aged 18 to 35 in good health. Some clones in this sample may be carry-over from other donors' samples.

The V and J genes are TRBV27 and TRBJ2-7; 9 positions match TRBD1. V trimming: 5 bases; J trimming: 5 bases; junction bases outside the gene matches: 10. The CDR3 is 15 residues long. CDR1 MNHEY and CDR2 SMNVEV come from the germline V gene (reference sequence). The CDR3, as DNA: TGTGCCAGCAGTCCTTTGGGGCGGACAGGGGACGAGCAGTACTTC. Translated, it gives CASSPLGRTGDEQYF.

The chain carries TRBV4-3 and TRBJ2-3; D remains unclear. This CDR3 contains 14 residues. From germline, CDR1 is LGHNA and CDR2 YSLEER. V dropped 0 bases and J dropped 3 bases, with 7 bases sitting between them. Here the CDR3 reads CASSQDKQTDTQYF. The CDR3 DNA sequence: TGCGCCAGCAGCCAAGATAAACAGACAGATACGCAGTATTTT.

The chain employs TRBV7-2 and TRBJ2-3; D gene ambiguous. CDR3 size: 12 residues. CDR1 SGHTA and CDR2 FQGNSA come from the germline V gene. V was trimmed by 7 bases and J by 11 bases, leaving 16 bases between them. CDR3 bases: TGTGCCAGCACCTACCGTGTGGGAAAGCAGTATTTT. Protein product: CASTYRVGKQYF.

The gene calls are TRBV7-2 and TRBJ2-4; D might be TRBD1 (6 bases). V lost 1 base to trimming and J lost 11 bases, with 9 bases between them. CDR1 SGHTA and CDR2 FQGNSA come from the germline V gene. The CDR3 is made up of 12 amino acids. CDR3 coding DNA: TGTGCCAGCAGCTTAGGGGACACTTTTCAGTACTTC. Translation gives CASSLGDTFQYF.

The chain has TRBV19 and TRBJ2-6; 7 bases fit TRBD1. Per germline, CDR1 LNHDA and CDR2 SQIVND (reference sequence). CDR3 length: 18 amino acids. V shed 5 bases, J shed 0 bases, and the junction held 10 bases outside the gene matches. This CDR3 is CASSEPGQPISGANVLTF. CDR3 DNA sequence: TGTGCCAGTAGTGAACCGGGACAGCCCATCTCTGGGGCCAACGTCCTGACTTTC.

The V gene is TRBV9, the J gene TRBJ1-4; 11 positions match TRBD1. CDR3 length equals 15 residues. The V and J ends lost 4 bases and 7 bases, in that order; junction bases with no gene match: 6. CDR1 SGDLS and CDR2 YYNGEE come from the germline V gene. This CDR3 is CASSRTGGSIEKLFF. CDR3 DNA sequence: TGTGCCAGCAGCCGGACAGGGGGCTCAATTGAAAAACTGTTTTTT.

With respect to this clone: One junction end does not reproduce the germline sequence, and a read error may be involved. This CDR3 reads CASSPDTPVLYIEQFF. The CDR3 DNA reads as TGCGCCAGCAGCCCGGACACGCCCGTACTATACATTGAGCAGTTCTTC. The chain joins TRBV5-1 to TRBJ2-1, with TRBD1 as a possible D gene (5 bases). CDR1 is SGHRS, CDR2 YFSETQ, per germline. CDR3 length: 16 residues.

The chain couples TRBV27 to TRBJ1-6; TRBD1 might be the D (5 bases). V was shortened by 5 bases and J by 9 bases, with 17 bases between the two germline ends. This CDR3 spans 15 amino acids. Germline V lookup: CDR1 MNHEY, CDR2 SMNVEV (reference sequence). CDR3 loop: CASSTNQGSGSPLHF. The CDR3 region has the DNA TGTGCCAGCAGTACCAACCAGGGTTCGGGTTCACCCCTCCACTTT.

For the CDR3, the DNA is TGCGCCAGCAGCTTGGGGGTGGGAAAGTACGAGCAGTACTTC. This codes for CASSLGVGKYEQYF. The chain combines TRBV5-1 with TRBJ2-7; no reliable D call. The CDR3 is 14 residues long. The V end lost 0 bases, the J end lost 4 bases, and 11 bases lay between the germline ends. Germline CDR1 reads SGHRS; CDR2 reads YFSETQ.

This clone was seen just once. V usage is TRBV27 and J usage is TRBJ2-5; 13 nucleotides agree with TRBD2. The germline gives CDR1 MNHEY, CDR2 SMNVEV (reference sequence). With 7 bases clipped from V and 5 bases from J, the junction kept 7 bases outside the gene matches. This CDR3 has 15 residues. The CDR3 is CASKTSGRARETQYF. DNA for the CDR3: TGTGCCAGCAAAACTAGCGGGAGGGCCCGGGAGACCCAGTACTTC.

The chain is built from TRBV7-3 and TRBJ2-3; D gene uncertain. The CDR3 has 13 residues. Germline V gene data show CDR1 as SGHTA and CDR2 as FQGTGA. V dropped 3 bases and J dropped 6 bases, with 10 bases sitting between them. CDR3 in DNA: TGTGCCAGCAGCTTGGGCCTCACGGATACGCAGTATTTT. It translates to CASSLGLTDTQYF.

The CDR3 region has the DNA TGCGCCAGCAGCTTTAGCGTAGGCTACGAGCAGTACTTC. It specifies CASSFSVGYEQYF. This chain joins TRBV5-1 and TRBJ2-7; D is possibly TRBD2 (5 bases). CDR1 and CDR2 (germline): SGHRS, YFSETQ. Trimming cost V 2 bases and J 3 bases, with 9 bases left between them. The CDR3 sequence is 13 residues long.

This chain uses TRBV2 with TRBJ1-1; D is unclear. V lost 0 bases to trimming and J lost 9 bases, with 5 bases between them. From germline, CDR1 is SNHLY and CDR2 FYNNEI. The length of the CDR3 is 11 residues. CDR3 sequence reads: CASSEALKAFF. DNA for the CDR3: TGTGCCAGCAGTGAAGCGCTGAAAGCTTTCTTT.

About this clone itself: Other DNA sequences of this sample code for an identical CDR3. This chain joins TRBV14 and TRBJ1-2; a possible D gene is TRBD1 (5 bases). The V gene's germline CDR1 is SGHDN and CDR2 FVKESK. CDR3 length: 13 residues. Trimming shortened V by 6 bases and J by 0 bases, and 8 bases separated the two germline ends. The CDR3 reads CASSQGANYGYTF. CDR3 bases: TGTGCCAGCAGTCAGGGAGCTAACTATGGCTACACCTTC.